This T cell receptor beta chain is drawn from a study of blood T cell repertoires in COVID-19 (dated by TCRdb to about 2020). As for the study more broadly: Samples covering the acute and convalescent phases of COVID-19 were provided by collaborators in the United States, Italy and Spain. Where available, HLA class I and class II types were taken from metadata supplied by the sample provider and were not determined by assay-based typing. The repertoires were released in a freely available public database meant as a resource for research on the immune response to SARS-CoV-2. Samples were obtained from the ongoing ImmuneRACE study (first 160 participants) and from roughly 1,300 subjects provided by 6 global collaborators. Nearly every sample came with metadata listing a de-identified subject ID, COVID-19 status, age in years and sex. The prospective study material was composed of cDNA or gDNA derived from T cells, B-cell-depleted T cells, or PBMCs. Subjects who had been exposed to COVID-19, were actively infected with it, or had recovered from it provided the deeply sampled blood TCRbeta repertoires that made up the dataset.

TCRbeta CDR3 regions were amplified from genomic DNA by means of the immunoSEQ Assay, a bias-controlled multiplex PCR. In the original analysis: Nucleated cell counts per sample were estimated from amplification of reference gene primers within the assay. To quantify the absolute abundance of each unique TCRbeta CDR3 rearrangement, sequence reads were collapsed and filtered. For each sample, productive Simpson clonality was calculated as the square root of Simpson's diversity index over productive rearrangements. TCRdb carries this immuneACCESS record with in-frame sequences only. Its versions omit some clonotypes, under half of them owing to an unresolved V gene in the studies checked, with the rest unexplained. D and trimming come from the DNA, and the V and J calls and clone size come from that table. Within this sample are about 110,000 clones, with approximately 82% of them counted one time only. The leading ten clones occupy 4% to 4.5% of the sample.

From V the trimming removes 5 bases and from J it removes 0 bases, while the gene matches leave 1 base of the junction unaccounted for. CDR1 and CDR2, looked up from the germline V gene (reference sequence), are SEHNR and FQNEAQ. The CDR3 sequence holds 13 residues, the cysteine and phenylalanine included. The kept DNA is CDR3 alone, 39 bases in frame from the first base. Each collaborating institution followed its own protocols to collect whole blood in K2EDTA tubes. For TCRbeta analysis, collaborators shipped samples in one of three forms: frozen whole blood, isolated PBMCs, or DNA extracted from either of those sample types. Broad study findings and their caveats: The quantity of clinical and demographic metadata differed by source and by participant and was supplied without curation.

Comments on this clone: Its cognate antigen has yet to be identified. No much larger clonotype is one base removed from it; base qualities were not supplied.

This sequence originates from a woman in her 70s with acute or convalescent COVID-19. Recombination connected TRBV7-9 to TRBJ2-7, with 7 junctional bases fitting TRBD1. The specimen sequenced was peripheral blood. The CDR3 region: CASSRDSSYEQYF. The DNA sequence follows: TGTGCCAGCAGCCGGGACAGCTCCTACGAGCAGTACTTC.